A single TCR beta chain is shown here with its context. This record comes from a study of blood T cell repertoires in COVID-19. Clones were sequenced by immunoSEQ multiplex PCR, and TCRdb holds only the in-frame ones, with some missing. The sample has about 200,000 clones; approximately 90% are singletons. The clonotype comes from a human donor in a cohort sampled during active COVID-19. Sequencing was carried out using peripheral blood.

As DNA, the CDR3 is TGTGCCAGCAGCACCTACAGGGGTACGCAGTATTTT. Its protein product is CASSTYRGTQYF. This chain uses TRBV7-2 with TRBJ2-3; 7 bases fit TRBD1. V gave up 5 bases and J gave up 8 bases; unmatched junction bases: 4. Germline-derived CDR1 and CDR2 are SGHTA and FQGNSA. The CDR3 spans 12 residues.